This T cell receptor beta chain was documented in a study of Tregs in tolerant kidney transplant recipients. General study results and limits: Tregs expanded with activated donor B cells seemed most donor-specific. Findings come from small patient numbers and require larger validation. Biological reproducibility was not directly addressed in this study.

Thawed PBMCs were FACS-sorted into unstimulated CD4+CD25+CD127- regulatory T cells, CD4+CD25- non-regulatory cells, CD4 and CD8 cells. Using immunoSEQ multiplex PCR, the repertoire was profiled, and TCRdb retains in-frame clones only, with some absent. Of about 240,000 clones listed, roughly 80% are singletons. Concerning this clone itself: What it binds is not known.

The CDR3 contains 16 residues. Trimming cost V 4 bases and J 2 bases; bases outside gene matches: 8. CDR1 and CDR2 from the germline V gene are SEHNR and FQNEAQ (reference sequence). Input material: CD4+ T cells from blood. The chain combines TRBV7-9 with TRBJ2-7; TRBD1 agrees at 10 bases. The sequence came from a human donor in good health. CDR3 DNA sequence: TGTGCCAGCAGCTCCCAAGGACAGGGGGGTACCTACGAGCAGTACTTC. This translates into CASSSQGQGGTYEQYF.